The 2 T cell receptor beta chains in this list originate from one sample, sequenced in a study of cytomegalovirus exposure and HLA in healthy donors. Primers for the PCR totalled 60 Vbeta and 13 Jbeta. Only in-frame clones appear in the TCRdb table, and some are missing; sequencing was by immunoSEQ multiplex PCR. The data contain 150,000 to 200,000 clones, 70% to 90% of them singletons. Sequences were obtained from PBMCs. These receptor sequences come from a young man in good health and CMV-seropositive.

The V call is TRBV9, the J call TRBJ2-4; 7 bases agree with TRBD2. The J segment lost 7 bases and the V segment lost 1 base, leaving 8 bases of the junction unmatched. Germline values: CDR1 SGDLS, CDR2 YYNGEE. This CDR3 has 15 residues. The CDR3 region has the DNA TGTGCCAGCAGCGTACAGGGCGGGGGAAATAACATTCAGTACTTC. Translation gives CASSVQGGGNNIQYF.

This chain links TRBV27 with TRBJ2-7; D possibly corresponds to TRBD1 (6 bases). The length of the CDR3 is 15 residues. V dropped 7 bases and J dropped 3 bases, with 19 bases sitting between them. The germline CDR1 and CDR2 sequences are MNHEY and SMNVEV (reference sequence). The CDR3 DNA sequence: TGTGCCAGCACCGTTGCCCCCGGACAGTACTACGAGCAGTACTTC. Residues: CASTVAPGQYYEQYF.